The 22 T cell receptor beta chains in this list originate from one sample, sequenced in a study of OX40 agonist ivuxolimab in advanced cancers. Clones were sequenced by immunoSEQ multiplex PCR, and TCRdb holds only the in-frame ones, with some missing. This sample has 15,000 to 25,000 clones; more than 80% occur once, and the top ten carry roughly 55%. The sample consisted of CD4+ or CD8+ T cells sorted from blood, taken in a trial of the OX40 agonist ivuxolimab. All receptors derive from an adult with an advanced solid tumor such as melanoma, head and neck, liver or kidney cancer.

V is TRBV28 and J is TRBJ1-2; D call uncertain. Looked up from germline, CDR1 is MDHEN and CDR2 is SYDVKM. Trimming cost V 4 bases and J 6 bases, with 21 bases left between them. The CDR3 has 16 residues. As DNA, the CDR3 is TGTGCCAGCAGTTCCCGGACCAACTACCTCAAGGATGGCTACACCTTC. Its protein is CASSSRTNYLKDGYTF.

This clone is a singleton in its sample. The chain links TRBV19 to TRBJ2-3; 8 bases are a match to TRBD2. J was trimmed by 4 bases and V by 3 bases; bases with no gene match: 9. The length of the CDR3 is 16 residues. Germline assignment: CDR1 LNHDA and CDR2 SQIVND (reference sequence). Here the CDR3 reads CASSMGTSGGADTQYF. In nucleotides, the CDR3 is TGTGCCAGTAGTATGGGGACTAGTGGGGGTGCAGATACGCAGTATTTT.

This sequence joins TRBV28 and TRBJ1-2; 7 bases line up with TRBD1. The CDR3 has 13 amino acids. The junction had 6 bases not matched to a gene; V was cut back by 6 bases and J by 5 bases. The germline V gene encodes CDR1 MDHEN and CDR2 SYDVKM. The CDR3 region has the DNA TGTGCCAGCAGGACAGGGCCACCATATGGCTACACCTTC. Translating gives CASRTGPPYGYTF.

The chain is built from TRBV6-5 and TRBJ2-3; D is unresolved. This CDR3 spans 8 amino acids. The germline V gene has CDR1 MNHEY and CDR2 SVGAGI. V was pared by 10 bases and J by 6 bases, with 2 bases between. CDR3 sequence (DNA): TGTGCCATCGATACGCAGTATTTT. It encodes CAIDTQYF.

The V and J genes are TRBV19 and TRBJ2-3; maybe TRBD1 (5 bases). CDR1 and CDR2 from the germline V gene are LNHDA and SQIVND (reference sequence). There are 13 residues in the CDR3. The germline V and J ends were trimmed by 10 bases and 6 bases, with 17 bases remaining between them. CDR3 coding DNA: TGTGCCACGGACACCGTCGGAGCGGATACGCAGTATTTT. This translates into CATDTVGADTQYF. The full variable domain, in which reference TRBV19 and TRBJ2-3 provide the parts outside the CDR3, is DGGITQSPKYLFRKEGQNVTLSCEQNLNHDAMYWYRQDPGQGLRLIYYSQIVNDFQKGDIAEGYSVSREKKESFPLTVTSAQKNPTAFYLCATDTVGADTQYFGPGTRLTVL.

By share, this clone counts as medium-sized. The V and J genes are TRBV6-6 and TRBJ2-1; maybe TRBD2 (6 bases). V was cut by 0 bases and J by 10 bases, with 7 bases left in between. Germline V gene data show CDR1 as MNHNY and CDR2 as SVGAGI (reference sequence). The CDR3 sequence is 12 residues long. The CDR3: CASSYSRGEQFF. Here the CDR3 DNA reads TGTGCCAGCAGTTACTCCCGGGGGGAGCAGTTCTTC.

The chain has TRBV19 and TRBJ1-1, with D possibly matching TRBD1 (5 bases). The CDR3 loop spans 13 amino acids. Germline values: CDR1 LNHDA, CDR2 SQIVND (reference sequence). Deletions cut 2 bases from V and 4 bases from J, with 8 bases between. The CDR3 protein is CASSIKGVTEAFF. CDR3 nucleotides: TGTGCCAGTAGTATAAAAGGGGTCACTGAAGCTTTCTTT.

V usage is TRBV6-4 and J usage is TRBJ2-3; D gene unclear. Germline assignment: CDR1 MRHNA and CDR2 SNTAGT. With 2 bases removed from V and 6 bases from J, the gap between germline ends came to 9 bases. The CDR3 has 13 residues. The CDR3 loop is CASSDRASDTQYF. The CDR3 region has the DNA TGTGCCAGCAGTGACAGGGCCAGCGATACGCAGTATTTT.

The V call is TRBV4-2, the J call TRBJ2-7; 11 positions match TRBD2. The CDR3 loop spans 16 amino acids. Germline V gives CDR1 LGHNA, CDR2 YNFKEQ. The V segment lost 0 bases and the J segment 3 bases; nucleotides outside the gene matches: 4. The CDR3 loop is CASSQEIGTSGYEQYF. The CDR3 DNA reads as TGTGCCAGCAGCCAAGAGATAGGGACTAGCGGCTACGAGCAGTACTTC.

V and J are TRBV5-5 and TRBJ1-1; D gene unclear. Trimming shortened V by 1 base and J by 6 bases, and 7 bases separated the two germline ends. This CDR3 region has 12 residues. Germline CDR1 reads SGHKS; CDR2 reads YYEKEE (reference sequence). CDR3 bases: TGTGCCAGCAGCTTGTCGGAGGCTGAAGCTTTCTTT. This gives the protein CASSLSEAEAFF.

The chain links TRBV15 to TRBJ2-1, with TRBD2 matching 11 bases. CDR3 length: 16 amino acids. V trimming: 1 base; J trimming: 1 base; junction bases outside the gene matches: 0. CDR1 LNHNV and CDR2 YYDKDF come from the germline V gene (reference sequence). The CDR3 coding sequence is TGTGCCACCAGCAGAGGACTAGCGGGGTCCTACAATGAGCAGTTCTTC. Amino acids: CATSRGLAGSYNEQFF. The variable domain in full, completed from reference TRBV15 and TRBJ2-1, reads DAMVIQNPRYQVTQFGKPVTLSCSQTLNHNVMYWYQQKSSQAPKLLFHYYDKDFNNEADTPDNFQSRRPNTSFCFLDIRSPGLGDTAMYLCATSRGLAGSYNEQFFGPGTRLTVL.

The rearrangement joins TRBV5-4 to TRBJ2-3; D unresolved. Germline-derived CDR1 and CDR2 are SGHNT and YYREEE (reference sequence). V was trimmed by 4 bases and J by 3 bases, leaving 12 bases between them. There are 14 residues in the CDR3. The CDR3 DNA follows: TGTGCCAGCAGCCGATGGACGGATACAGATACGCAGTATTTT. It yields the protein CASSRWTDTDTQYF.

The chain joins TRBV7-3 to TRBJ1-1, with a weak D call TRBD1 (6 bases). The CDR3 is 14 residues long. The ends were cut back, 1 base at V and 7 bases at J, with 13 bases in the middle. Germline assignment: CDR1 SGHTA and CDR2 FQGTGA. CDR3 DNA sequence: TGTGCCAGCAGCTTAATCGGGGGCGGGAGTGAAGCTTTCTTT. This codes for CASSLIGGGSEAFF.

The CDR3 spells CASSPAGLEQYF. In DNA form, the CDR3 reads TGTGCCAGCAGCCCCGCGGGGCTCGAGCAGTACTTC. The chain has TRBV5-6 and TRBJ2-7, with TRBD2 as a possible D gene (6 bases). CDR1 is SGHDT and CDR2 is YYEEEE in the germline V gene. The CDR3 sequence is 12 residues long. With 4 bases removed from V and 6 bases from J, the gap between germline ends came to 11 bases.

The chain is built from TRBV4-2 and TRBJ2-1, with 10 bases that match TRBD2. The V gene's germline CDR1 is LGHNA and CDR2 YNFKEQ. The CDR3 spans 17 residues. V shed 3 bases and J 0 bases; nucleotides not matched to a gene: 5. The CDR3 sequence: CASSQASGGSSYNEQFF. The CDR3, as DNA: TGTGCCAGCAGCCAGGCTAGCGGGGGAAGCTCCTACAATGAGCAGTTCTTC.

V usage is TRBV11-1 and J usage is TRBJ1-1, with D perhaps TRBD1 (6 bases). Germline V gene lookup returns CDR1 SGHAT and CDR2 FQDESV (reference sequence). CDR3 length equals 13 residues. Trimming removed 0 bases at V and 4 bases at J, with 6 bases between. The CDR3, as DNA: TGTGCCAGCAGCTTAGCACAGGGCACTGAAGCTTTCTTT. Protein: CASSLAQGTEAFF.

This chain connects TRBV19 to TRBJ2-1; TRBD1 might be the D (6 bases). V was clipped by 1 base and J by 8 bases, with 15 bases between them. The germline V gene has CDR1 LNHDA and CDR2 SQIVND (reference sequence). This CDR3 contains 15 residues. This CDR3 reads CASSIALGTGYEQFF. The CDR3 coding sequence is TGTGCCAGTAGTATAGCTCTGGGCACAGGGTATGAGCAGTTCTTC. Full variable domain (rest looked up from reference TRBV19 and TRBJ2-1): DGGITQSPKYLFRKEGQNVTLSCEQNLNHDAMYWYRQDPGQGLRLIYYSQIVNDFQKGDIAEGYSVSREKKESFPLTVTSAQKNPTAFYLCASSIALGTGYEQFFGPGTRLTVL.

V is TRBV11-2 and J is TRBJ2-7; tentatively, D is TRBD1 or TRBD2 (5 bases each). V was shortened by 5 bases and J by 2 bases, with 13 bases between the two germline ends. Germline V gene data show CDR1 as SGHAT and CDR2 as FQNNGV. The CDR3 sequence is 14 residues long. The CDR3 DNA follows: TGTGCCAGCAGCCCACGGGACGGGACCTACGAGCAGTACTTC. The encoded protein is CASSPRDGTYEQYF.

The chain couples TRBV2 to TRBJ2-1; possibly TRBD1 for D (6 bases). Trimming took 6 bases from V and 4 from J, leaving 10 bases between them. CDR1 is SNHLY, CDR2 FYNNEI, per germline. The CDR3 sequence is 13 residues long. CDR3 protein: CASSPQGYNEQFF. CDR3 sequence (DNA): TGTGCCAGCAGCCCCCAGGGGTACAATGAGCAGTTCTTC.

The CDR3 protein is CASSLGQGYGYTF. The CDR3 DNA sequence: TGTGCCAGCAGTTTAGGACAGGGCTATGGCTACACCTTC. The gene calls are TRBV27 and TRBJ1-2; TRBD1 matches 8 bases. V was pared by 2 bases and J by 4 bases, with 0 bases of the junction left unmatched. The CDR3 spans 13 residues. The germline CDR1 and CDR2 sequences are MNHEY and SMNVEV (reference sequence).

The chain links TRBV7-9 to TRBJ2-7; D not certain. This CDR3 is 12 amino acids long. Germline CDR1 is SEHNR and CDR2 is FQNEAQ (reference sequence). V shed 5 bases and J shed 7 bases, with 12 bases lying between them. CDR3 region: CASSPLTEEQYF. The CDR3 DNA follows: TGTGCCAGCAGCCCCCTGACGGAGGAGCAGTACTTC.

This chain links TRBV13 with TRBJ1-6; 7 bases line up with TRBD1. CDR3 length equals 16 residues. Germline V CDR1 and CDR2: PRHDT, FYEKMQ (reference sequence). V dropped 4 bases and J dropped 5; count of bases not matched to a gene: 8. CDR3 in amino acids: CASSSGQASNNSPLHF. The CDR3 DNA reads TGTGCCAGCAGCTCCGGACAGGCGAGCAATAATTCACCCCTCCACTTT.